One and the same sample provided the 18 T cell receptor beta chains below, sequenced in a study of blood T cell repertoires in COVID-19. This table comes from immunoSEQ multiplex PCR, and its TCRdb copy is limited to in-frame clones, with some not included. The sample contains 70,000 to 85,000 clones, about four fifths of which appear only once. The sequencing input was peripheral blood. Source of these receptors: an elderly man with acute or convalescent COVID-19.

The chain couples TRBV9 to TRBJ1-3; D is perhaps TRBD1 (6 bases). Germline V gives CDR1 SGDLS, CDR2 YYNGEE. The V gene lost 0 bases and the J gene lost 7 bases, with 11 bases spanning the gap. This CDR3 comprises 14 residues. The CDR3 loop reads CASSVAGRGNTIYF. The CDR3 coding sequence is TGTGCCAGCAGCGTAGCTGGCAGGGGTAACACCATATATTTT. The full variable domain, rest sourced from reference TRBV9 and TRBJ1-3, is DSGVTQTPKHLITATGQRVTLRCSPRSGDLSVYWYQQSLDQGLQFLIQYYNGEERAKGNILERFSAQQFPDLHSELNLSSLELGDSALYFCASSVAGRGNTIYFGEGSWLTVV.

The CDR3 spells CAWRVGSPYYGYTF. The CDR3, as DNA: TGTGCCTGGAGAGTGGGCAGTCCATACTATGGCTACACCTTC. The rearrangement joins TRBV30 to TRBJ1-2; D ambiguous. This CDR3 has 14 amino acids. V gave up 3 bases and J gave up 3 bases, with 14 bases separating them. Germline V lookup: CDR1 GTSNPN, CDR2 SVGIG (reference sequence).

This clone was observed once. V usage is TRBV11-2 and J usage is TRBJ1-2; weak D call: TRBD1 (5 bases). From germline, CDR1 is SGHAT and CDR2 FQNNGV. This CDR3 has 14 amino acids. The V end was cut by 5 bases, the J end by 2 bases, with 12 bases between. The CDR3 sequence: CASSPGWGNYGYTF. The CDR3 DNA reads TGTGCCAGCAGCCCCGGCTGGGGCAACTATGGCTACACCTTC.

This sequence joins TRBV4-1 and TRBJ1-5; tentative D call: TRBD1 (6 bases). V lost 0 bases and J 4 bases, leaving 16 bases between the germline ends. The CDR3 covers 17 residues. Germline loops: CDR1 MGHRA, CDR2 YSYEKL. The CDR3 coding sequence is TGCGCCAGCAGCCAAGATCGAGGAGACAGGTGGAATCAGCCCCAGCATTTT. Residues: CASSQDRGDRWNQPQHF.

V is TRBV29-1 and J is TRBJ1-3; D may be TRBD1 (6 bases). This CDR3 is 11 amino acids long. Germline lookup yields CDR1 SQVTM and CDR2 ANQGSEA. V was shortened by 6 bases and J by 8 bases, with 11 bases between the two germline ends. CDR3 in DNA: TGCAGCGTGAAAAAGGGGGACACCATATATTTT. As protein: CSVKKGDTIYF. The whole variable domain, filled in from reference TRBV29-1 and TRBJ1-3, reads SAVISQKPSRDICQRGTSLTIQCQVDSQVTMMFWYRQQPGQSLTLIATANQGSEATYESGFVIDKFPISRPNLTFSTLTVSNMSPEDSSIYLCSVKKGDTIYFGEGSWLTVV.

The genes are TRBV7-9 and TRBJ2-1, with TRBD2 matching over 11 bases. Per the germline V gene, CDR1 is SEHNR and CDR2 is FQNEAQ (reference sequence). CDR3 size: 16 residues. V lost 7 bases to trimming and J lost 7 bases; unmatched junction nucleotides: 12. CDR3 nucleotides: TGTGCCAGCATCCGAGATACTAGCGGGGGTCTGAATGAGCAGTTCTTC. Its protein is CASIRDTSGGLNEQFF.

This clone was picked up a small number of times. The chain combines TRBV19 with TRBJ1-5; 9 positions match TRBD1. The CDR3 runs 14 residues. With V trimmed by 4 bases and J by 6 bases, 4 bases remained unmatched. CDR1 is LNHDA and CDR2 is SQIVND in the germline V gene (reference sequence). CDR3 DNA sequence: TGTGCCAGTAGTAAAGGACAGGGGATTCAGCCCCAGCATTTT. It encodes CASSKGQGIQPQHF.

This clone was seen more than once but under ten times. The rearrangement links TRBV27 to TRBJ1-5; 9 bases map to TRBD1. The CDR3 is 18 amino acids. Germline V gene lookup returns CDR1 MNHEY and CDR2 SMNVEV (reference sequence). Trimming took 0 bases from V and 5 from J; bases not matched to a gene: 11. In DNA form, the CDR3 reads TGTGCCAGCAGTTTATCCTCGGACAGGGGAGGAACCGATCAGCCCCAGCATTTT. As protein: CASSLSSDRGGTDQPQHF.

V gene TRBV7-6 combines with J gene TRBJ1-2; weak D call: TRBD1 (6 bases). The CDR3 length is 15 residues. The V end was cut by 5 bases, the J end by 6 bases, with 19 bases between. Germline-derived CDR1 and CDR2 are SGHVS and FNYEAQ. This CDR3 reads CASSGTGKGGNGYTF. The CDR3 DNA is TGTGCCAGCAGCGGAACAGGGAAAGGGGGAAATGGCTACACCTTC.

The chain uses TRBV3-1 (or the pseudogene TRBV3-2) and TRBJ2-2, with a tentative D call TRBD1 (6 bases). There are 15 residues in the CDR3. Germline V CDR1 and CDR2: LGHDT, YNNKEL (reference sequence). V was pared by 6 bases and J by 3 bases, with 14 bases between. CDR3 DNA: TGTGCCAGCAGGGGGGCAAGAAGGGACACCGGGGAGCTGTTTTTT. This encodes CASRGARRDTGELFF.

Details on this clone: The same CDR3 arises from other DNA sequences in this sample as well. The rearrangement joins TRBV7-6 to TRBJ1-4; 10 bases agree with TRBD1. The CDR3 runs 14 residues. Germline loops: CDR1 SGHVS, CDR2 FNYEAQ. V lost 3 bases to trimming and J lost 8 bases; unmatched junction nucleotides: 3. CDR3 DNA: TGTGCCAGCAGCTTGGGACAGGGGAACGAAAAACTGTTTTTT. This encodes CASSLGQGNEKLFF.

The chain uses TRBV3-1 (or the pseudogene TRBV3-2) and TRBJ2-5; 7 bases line up with TRBD1. V was clipped by 4 bases and J by 1 base; unmatched bases: 6. The CDR3 is 15 residues long. Germline CDR1 and CDR2: LGHDT and YNNKEL (reference sequence). CDR3 bases: TGTGCCAGCAGCCCGTTCCGGACAGGCCAAGAGACCCAGTACTTC. As protein: CASSPFRTGQETQYF.

The chain recombines TRBV7-3 with TRBJ2-7, with 12 bases matching TRBD1. The CDR3 contains 14 residues. Unmatched junction bases numbered 2, after V lost 4 bases and J lost 4 bases. Germline assignment: CDR1 SGHTA and CDR2 FQGTGA. The CDR3 here is CASSSGQGAYEQYF. CDR3 DNA: TGTGCCAGCAGCTCGGGACAGGGGGCTTACGAGCAGTACTTC. Full variable domain (missing parts from reference TRBV7-3 and TRBJ2-7): GAGVSQTPSNKVTEKGKYVELRCDPISGHTALYWYRQSLGQGPEFLIYFQGTGAADDSGLPNDRFFAVRPEGSVSTLKIQRTERGDSAVYLCASSSGQGAYEQYFGPGTRLTVT.

This sequence joins TRBV6-2 or TRBV6-3 and TRBJ1-6, with TRBD1 identical over 7 bases. The CDR3 spans 15 residues. In germline, CDR1 is MNHEY, CDR2 SVGEGT. With V trimmed by 7 bases and J by 5 bases, 8 bases remained unmatched. The CDR3 region is CASIPRDRDNSPLHF. Written as DNA, the CDR3 is TGTGCCAGCATCCCCCGGGACAGAGATAATTCACCCCTCCACTTT.

V usage is TRBV4-1 and J usage is TRBJ2-3; D gene uncertain. The V end lost 2 bases, the J end lost 1 base, and 4 bases lay between the germline ends. The CDR3 runs to 13 residues. CDR1 MGHRA and CDR2 YSYEKL come from the germline V gene. CDR3 nucleotide sequence: TGCGCCAGCAGCCAAACAGGCACAGATACGCAGTATTTT. This gives the protein CASSQTGTDTQYF.

The J gene is TRBJ2-7, the V gene TRBV15, with 7 positions matching TRBD1. Germline-derived CDR1 and CDR2 are LNHNV and YYDKDF (reference sequence). Germline trimming cut 3 bases from V and 3 bases from J; bases unmatched to any gene: 8. The CDR3 is 15 amino acids. CDR3 sequence (DNA): TGTGCCACCAGCAGGGCGACAGGGTTGGGCTACGAGCAGTACTTC. Its translation: CATSRATGLGYEQYF.

This sequence joins TRBV9 and TRBJ1-2; 7 bases match TRBD1. J was trimmed by 4 bases and V by 3 bases; bases with no gene match: 9. Per germline, CDR1 SGDLS and CDR2 YYNGEE. The length of the CDR3 is 15 residues. In nucleotides, the CDR3 is TGTGCCAGCAGCGCCCTGGGGACAGCCACCTATGGCTACACCTTC. Translated, it gives CASSALGTATYGYTF.

This chain uses TRBV5-8 with TRBJ1-5; D might be TRBD1 (5 bases). This CDR3 spans 15 amino acids. Germline V gives CDR1 SGHTS, CDR2 YDEGEE. The ends were cut back, 2 bases at V and 0 bases at J, with 9 bases in the middle. The CDR3, as DNA: TGTGCCAGCAGCTTAGGCGACAGTAGCAATCAGCCCCAGCATTTT. The encoded protein is CASSLGDSSNQPQHF.